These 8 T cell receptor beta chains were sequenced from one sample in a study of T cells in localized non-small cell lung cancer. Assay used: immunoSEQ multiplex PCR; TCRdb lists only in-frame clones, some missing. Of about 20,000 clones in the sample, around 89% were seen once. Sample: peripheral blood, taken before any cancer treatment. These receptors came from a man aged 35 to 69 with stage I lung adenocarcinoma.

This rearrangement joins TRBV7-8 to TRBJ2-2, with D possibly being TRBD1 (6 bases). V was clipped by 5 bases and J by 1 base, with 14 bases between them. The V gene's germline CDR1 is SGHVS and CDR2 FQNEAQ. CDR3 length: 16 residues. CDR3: CASSPTGGQNTGELFF. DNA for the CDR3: TGTGCCAGCAGCCCGACTGGGGGACAGAACACCGGGGAGCTGTTTTTT.

The CDR3 nucleotides are TGTGCCAGCAGTGAATTCTGGGGGGCGTATGAAAAACTGTTTTTT. It specifies CASSEFWGAYEKLFF. The chain employs TRBV25-1 and TRBJ1-4, with D perhaps TRBD1 (6 bases). V lost 1 base and J lost 6, with 12 bases in between. The CDR3 runs 15 residues. Germline V CDR1 and CDR2: MGHDK, SYGVNS.

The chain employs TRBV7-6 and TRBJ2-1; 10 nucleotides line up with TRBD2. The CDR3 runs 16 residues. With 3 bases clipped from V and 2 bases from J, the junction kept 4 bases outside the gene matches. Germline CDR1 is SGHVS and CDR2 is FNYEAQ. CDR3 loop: CASSLSSGGAYNEQFF. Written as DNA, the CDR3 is TGTGCCAGCAGCTTGTCCAGCGGGGGGGCCTACAATGAGCAGTTCTTC.

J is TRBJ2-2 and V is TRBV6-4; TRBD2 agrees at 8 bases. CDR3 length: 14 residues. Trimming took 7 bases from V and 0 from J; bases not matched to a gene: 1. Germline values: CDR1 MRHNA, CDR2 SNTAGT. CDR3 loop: CASKTSANTGELFF. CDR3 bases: TGTGCCAGCAAGACTAGCGCGAACACCGGGGAGCTGTTTTTT.

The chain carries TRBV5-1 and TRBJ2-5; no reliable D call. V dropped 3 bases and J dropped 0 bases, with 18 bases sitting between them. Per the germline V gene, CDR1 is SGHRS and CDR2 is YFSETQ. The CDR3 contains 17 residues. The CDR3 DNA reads TGCGCCAGCAGCTCGGGTGCTTTGGCAGGCTACCAAGAGACCCAGTACTTC. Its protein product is CASSSGALAGYQETQYF.

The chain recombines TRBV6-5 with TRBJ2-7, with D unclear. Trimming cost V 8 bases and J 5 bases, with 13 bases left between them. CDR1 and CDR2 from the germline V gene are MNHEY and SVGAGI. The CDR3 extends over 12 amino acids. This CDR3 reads CASAARPHEQYF. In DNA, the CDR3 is TGTGCCAGCGCTGCCCGCCCGCACGAGCAGTACTTC.

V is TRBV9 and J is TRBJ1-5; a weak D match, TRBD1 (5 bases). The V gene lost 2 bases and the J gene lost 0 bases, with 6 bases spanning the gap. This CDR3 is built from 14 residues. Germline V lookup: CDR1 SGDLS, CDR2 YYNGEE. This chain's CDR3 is CASSVDSSNQPQHF. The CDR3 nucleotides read TGTGCCAGCAGCGTCGACAGTAGCAATCAGCCCCAGCATTTT.

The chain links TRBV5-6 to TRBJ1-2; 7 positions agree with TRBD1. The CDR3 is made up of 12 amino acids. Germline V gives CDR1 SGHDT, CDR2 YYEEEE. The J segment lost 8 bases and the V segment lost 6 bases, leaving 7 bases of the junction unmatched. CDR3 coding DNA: TGTGCCAGCATCCCCCCAGGGGGAGGCTACACCTTC. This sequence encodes CASIPPGGGYTF.